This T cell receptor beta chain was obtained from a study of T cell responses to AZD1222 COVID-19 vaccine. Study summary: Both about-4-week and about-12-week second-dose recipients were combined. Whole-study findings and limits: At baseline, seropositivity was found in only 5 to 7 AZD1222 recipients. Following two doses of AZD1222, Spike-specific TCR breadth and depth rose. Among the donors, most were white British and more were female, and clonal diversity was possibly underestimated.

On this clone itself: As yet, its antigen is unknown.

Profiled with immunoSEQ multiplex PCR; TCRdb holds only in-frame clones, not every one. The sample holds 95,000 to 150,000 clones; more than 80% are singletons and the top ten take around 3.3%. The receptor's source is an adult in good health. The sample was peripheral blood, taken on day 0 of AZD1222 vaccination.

The CDR3, as DNA: TGTGCCAGCAGGACACTAGCGGGAGGATCAATTAACAATGAGCAGTTCTTC. Protein: CASRTLAGGSINNEQFF. V and J are TRBV3-1 (or the pseudogene TRBV3-2) and TRBJ2-1; 12 bases fit TRBD2. Trimming took 6 bases from V and 5 from J; bases not matched to a gene: 11. Per germline, CDR1 LGHDT and CDR2 YNNKEL (reference sequence). The CDR3 contains 17 residues.